The entry below describes one T cell receptor beta chain. The antigen it recognizes is unknown. No base qualities exist here, and no much larger clone lies one base off it. Other nucleotide sequences in the sample specify the same CDR3. This sample was included in a study of shared clonotypes between healthy human individuals (dated by TCRdb to about 2020). At the level of the whole study: A couple of women and a few men aged 18 to 49 years were included in the cohort. For each donor, CD4 naive and CD4 memory were each run on three plates, CD8 naive on two plates, and CD8 memory on one plate. Different laboratories and diverse techniques were used to prepare libraries and sequence TCR repertoires, to increase sequencing depth and limit assay-specific biases. Leukapheresis yielded between about 0.9 and 10 billion PBMCs per donor. Blood TCR repertoires of five healthy adults were deeply sequenced to estimate repertoire size and the extent of clonotype sharing between individuals.

Healthy HIV-negative adults with no recently reported acute infections or vaccinations were included as donors. Only Caucasian adults living in Nashville, Tennessee, USA were represented among the donors. CD4+ T cells were enriched through magnetic negative selection, after which naive cells were positively selected on CD45RA and the remaining negative fraction served as the memory subset. Blood was obtained by leukapheresis, after which PBMCs were separated by Ficoll-Histopaque density gradient centrifugation and cryopreserved in liquid nitrogen vapor phase. Analytical flow cytometry was used to check the purity and quantity of each magnetically sorted T cell population. Each sorted fraction had its genomic DNA isolated and then quantified by UV absorbance on a Nanodrop 2000c. Summary of the overall study and its limitations: Rarefaction of sorted-subset datasets indicated incomplete sequencing despite the large sequencing depth. Naive subsets generally had larger estimated clonotype richness than memory subsets. Higher generation probabilities were observed for clonotypes shared by all four sorted-subset donors than for non-shared clonotypes. Because the study included only a small number of donors, the genetic and exposure-history diversity represented was limited. Pairwise subsampling led to the expectation that sequencing depth would affect the degree of clonotype sharing among donors. Across a few donors, around 5.4% of naive CD4, approximately 4% of naive CD8, 2.3% of memory CD4, and roughly 0.4% of memory CD8 clonotypes were shared. Sampling was limited to blood, and TCR repertoires in tissue likely differ from TCR repertoires in blood.

TCR CDR3 regions were amplified from genomic DNA by multiplex PCR using the deep immunoSEQ assay. Genomic DNA extracted from each cell subset was distributed evenly over all wells of several immunoSEQ 96-well plates, and each plate served as one replicate. For sorted subsets, 200 to 250 ng genomic DNA, equal to 30,000 to 35,000 T cell genomes, was loaded into each replicate PCR. The purified libraries were quantified using a Qubit 3.0 fluorometer, sized with a Bioanalyzer 2100, and then quantified again using the KAPA Library Quantification kit. Every immunoSEQ 96-well plate was sequenced on a separate single-read 150-cycle Illumina NextSeq 550 flow cell. Concerning the study's data processing: Because the immunoSEQ output held only junctional sequences and lacked quality scores, the filtering could not match the filtering applied to full-length reads. Sequences were annotated with PyIR, a Python wrapper for IgBLAST v1.9, and V/J genes and CDR3 were assigned using IMGT germline references. Reads were filtered out if the reads had weak V/J assignments (E-value above 1e-6), no CDR3, stop codons, out-of-frame junctions, or ambiguous translated residues. V3J clonotypes were defined as sequences sharing the same inferred V gene, J gene, and CDR3 amino acid sequence. The percentage overlap between two repertoires was calculated by dividing the number of shared unique clonotypes by the size of the smaller repertoire. Three approaches were used to assess repertoire richness: RTK rarefaction, the Chao1 estimator, and Recon v2.1 estimates of unobserved clonotypes. Generation probabilities were computed with OLGA for all TCRbeta clonotypes obtained by the gDNA method from a few donors. In TCRdb, the immuneACCESS table is reduced to in-frame sequences with V and J assigned. These tables do not hold every clone; where another copy was compared, an unresolved V gene accounts for under half, and the others remain unexplained. Clone size and V and J calls were adopted from that table, with D and trimming inferred from the DNA. The sample table lists 2 million to 2.5 million clones, about 94% of them with a count of one. Approximately 0.13% of the sample is taken by the ten largest.

V is pared back by 3 bases and J by 2 bases, with 6 bases lying between the germline termini. Including cysteine and phenylalanine, the CDR3 has 13 amino acids. The retained sequence is limited to the CDR3, 39 bases, with the frame set at the first base. From a lookup of the germline V gene, CDR1 and CDR2 are KGHSH and LQKENI. This receptor chain uses TRBV18 and TRBJ2-3; the D gene cannot be named for sure. The sequence derives from a man aged 18-30 years in good health. Sequencing used naive CD4+ T cells sorted from blood. The sample's cell subset or site label, decoded: CD45RA+ positively selected. The base sequence is TGTGCCAGCTCACCTGGTAACACAGATACGCAGTATTTT. It specifies CASSPGNTDTQYF.